This is a list of T cell receptor beta chains from one sample in a study of memory CD4+ T cells and cytomegalovirus serostatus. Repertoires were generated with immunoSEQ multiplex PCR, while TCRdb's copy carries only in-frame clones and drops some. The sample records tens of thousands of clones, 60% to 80% being singletons. Sequenced: memory CD4+ T cells from blood. These receptors originate from an adult in good health and CMV-seronegative. Each CDR3 is given with its conserved first and last residue. A D gene is named only where the DNA matches it firmly. Clone sizes are given selectively: once, few, many, or a class where the clone is expanded.

J | size | D | V | CDR3 | DNA
TRBJ1-2 | . | . | TRBV19 | CASSPEAREGYGYTF | TGTGCCAGTAGCCCTGAGGCCAGGGAGGGCTATGGCTACACCTTC
TRBJ1-5 | . | . | TRBV4-1 | CASSQFLAVSNQPQHF | TGCGCCAGCAGCCAATTTTTGGCAGTTAGCAATCAGCCCCAGCATTTT
TRBJ2-2 | few | . | TRBV2 | CASSEETTGELFF | TGTGCCAGCAGTGAAGAGACAACCGGGGAGCTGTTTTTT
TRBJ2-2 | few | . | TRBV5-1 | CASSLARAIGELFF | TGCGCCAGCAGCTTGGCCAGGGCGATCGGGGAGCTGTTTTTT
TRBJ2-1 | . | . | TRBV28 | CASSLGSYNEQFF | TGTGCCAGCAGTTTGGGGTCCTACAATGAGCAGTTCTTC
TRBJ1-5 | . | . | TRBV10-3 | CAISRGQENQPQHF | TGTGCCATCAGTCGGGGCCAAGAGAATCAGCCCCAGCATTTT
TRBJ2-3 | . | . | TRBV27 | CASSLSSTDTQYF | TGTGCCAGCAGTTTATCGAGCACAGATACGCAGTATTTT
TRBJ2-7 | once | . | TRBV7-2 | CASSTPPLYEQYF | TGTGCCAGCAGTACCCCTCCGCTGTACGAGCAGTACTTC
TRBJ1-1 | . | . | TRBV10-3 | CAISTRQVMTEAFF | TGTGCCATCAGCACCCGACAGGTTATGACTGAAGCTTTCTTT
TRBJ2-1 | few | . | TRBV7-3 | CASSLTADNEQFF | TGTGCCAGCAGCTTAACGGCAGACAATGAGCAGTTCTTC
TRBJ1-3 | . | . | TRBV28 | CASSQPVGVGNTIYF | TGTGCCAGCAGTCAACCCGTGGGGGTCGGAAACACCATATATTTT
TRBJ2-7 | . | TRBD2 | TRBV7-2 | CASSLGGTNEQYF | TGTGCCAGCAGCTTAGGGGGGACTAACGAGCAGTACTTC
TRBJ1-3 | . | TRBD1 | TRBV10-3 | CAISAKTGDGNTIYF | TGTGCCATCAGTGCCAAGACAGGGGATGGAAACACCATATATTTT
TRBJ2-7 | . | . | TRBV7-2 | CASSWGRMSEQYF | TGTGCCAGCAGCTGGGGGCGAATGAGCGAGCAGTACTTC
TRBJ1-4 | . | . | TRBV6-5 | CASSETAALSGKLFF | TGTGCCAGCAGCGAAACAGCCGCCTTGTCGGGAAAACTGTTTTTT
TRBJ2-7 | . | . | TRBV6-5 | CASREGTYEQYF | TGTGCCAGCAGAGAGGGAACCTACGAGCAGTACTTC
TRBJ1-2 | . | TRBD1 | TRBV19 | CASSTGVRSGRLNYGYTF | TGTGCCAGTAGCACAGGGGTACGATCGGGACGGCTGAACTATGGCTACACCTTC
TRBJ2-3 | . | . | TRBV28 | CASSSPGFSDTQYF | TGTGCCAGCAGTTCACCAGGGTTTTCAGATACGCAGTATTTT
TRBJ1-3 | . | TRBD1 | TRBV6-1 | CAIRDSSGNTIYF | TGTGCCATCAGGGACAGCTCTGGAAACACCATATATTTT
TRBJ2-4 | . | . | TRBV11-2 | CASSSLRGISPNIQYF | TGTGCCAGCAGCTCCCTCCGTGGCATTTCCCCAAACATTCAGTACTTC
TRBJ1-2 | . | . | TRBV7-2 | CASSLAVVNYGYTF | TGTGCCAGCAGCTTGGCGGTGGTGAACTATGGCTACACCTTC
TRBJ1-2 | . | TRBD1 | TRBV19 | CASSHRGTGGYTF | TGTGCCAGTAGTCACAGGGGGACGGGTGGCTACACCTTC
TRBJ1-6 | few | TRBD1 | TRBV11-2 | CASSLGQGSPLHF | TGTGCCAGCAGCTTAGGACAGGGTTCACCCCTCCACTTT
TRBJ1-2 | . | . | TRBV6-4 | CASSAQGNYGYTF | TGTGCCAGCAGCGCCCAGGGGAACTATGGCTACACCTTC
TRBJ2-2 | . | TRBD1 | TRBV12-5 | CASGPDRANTGELFF | TGTGCTAGTGGTCCTGACAGGGCGAACACCGGGGAGCTGTTTTTT
TRBJ2-7 | . | . | TRBV11-2 | CASSSGYGGDMRDYEQYF | TGTGCCAGCAGCTCCGGGTACGGAGGGGATATGAGGGATTACGAGCAGTACTTC
TRBJ1-1 | . | . | TRBV6-5 | CATARVDTEAFF | TGTGCCACCGCACGGGTAGACACTGAAGCTTTCTTT
TRBJ2-5 | few | TRBD1 | TRBV5-3 | CARSSGDRDSQAICHRRNDQYF | TGTGCCAGAAGTTCCGGGGACAGGGACAGTCAGGCGATTTGTCATCGCCGTAATGACCAGTACTTC
TRBJ1-1 | few | . | TRBV5-5 | CASSELGSIEAGAFF | TGTGCCAGCAGCGAGCTGGGGTCAATTGAGGCTGGAGCTTTCTTT
TRBJ1-5 | . | . | TRBV5-6 | CASSRRQNQPQHF | TGTGCCAGCAGCCGTAGGCAGAATCAGCCCCAGCATTTT
TRBJ1-2 | few | . | TRBV5-5 | CASSREAQNYGYTF | TGTGCCAGCAGCCGTGAAGCCCAAAACTATGGCTACACCTTC
TRBJ2-3 | . | . | TRBV6-1 | CASIRVPDTQYF | TGTGCCAGCATTCGGGTTCCAGATACGCAGTATTTT
TRBJ2-5 | . | . | TRBV7-2 | CASSFLGGGKTQYF | TGTGCCAGCAGCTTCCTCGGGGGCGGGAAGACCCAGTACTTC
TRBJ1-1 | . | . | TRBV5-6 | CASSSTGRGAFF | TGTGCCAGCAGCTCCACAGGAAGAGGGGCTTTCTTT
TRBJ1-5 | . | . | TRBV30 | CAWAVRGRGQPQHF | TGTGCCTGGGCCGTTCGGGGGAGAGGTCAGCCCCAGCATTTT
TRBJ1-6 | . | TRBD1 | TRBV5-5 | CASSLGTGGNSPLHF | TGTGCCAGCAGCTTAGGCACAGGGGGTAATTCACCCCTCCACTTT
TRBJ2-6 | . | . | TRBV27 | CASSPEAPGAGANVLTF | TGTGCCAGCAGTCCAGAAGCCCCAGGGGCTGGGGCCAACGTCCTGACTTTC
TRBJ1-5 | . | TRBD1 | TRBV19 | CASSISTGFNQPQHF | TGTGCCAGTAGTATATCGACAGGGTTTAATCAGCCCCAGCATTTT
TRBJ1-3 | . | . | TRBV6-1 | CASSAPGRLSGNTIYF | TGTGCCAGCAGTGCCCCGGGACGCCTCTCTGGAAACACCATATATTTT
TRBJ2-4 | few | . | TRBV4-3 | CASSQDVGSFKNIQYF | TGCGCCAGCAGCCAAGATGTAGGGTCCTTCAAAAACATTCAGTACTTC
TRBJ1-3 | . | TRBD1 | TRBV5-1 | CASSLGQGQGTIYF | TGCGCCAGCAGCCTTGGACAGGGCCAGGGAACCATATATTTT
TRBJ1-2 | once | . | TRBV6-1 | CASREGHATWDGYTF | TGTGCCAGCAGGGAAGGGCACGCAACTTGGGATGGCTACACCTTC
TRBJ2-5 | . | . | TRBV5-4 | CASSLRGLGETQYF | TGTGCCAGCAGCTTGCGAGGTCTCGGGGAGACCCAGTACTTC
TRBJ1-2 | . | TRBD1 | TRBV18 | CASARDSYGYTF | TGTGCCAGCGCACGGGACAGCTATGGCTACACCTTC
TRBJ1-1 | few | . | TRBV5-4 | CASSPSRQQNTEAFF | TGTGCCAGCAGCCCCTCCCGGCAACAGAACACTGAAGCTTTCTTT
TRBJ1-5 | . | TRBD1 | TRBV5-1 | CASSPDRGGNQPQHF | TGCGCCAGCAGCCCGGACAGGGGAGGTAATCAGCCCCAGCATTTT
TRBJ1-1 | . | . | TRBV2 | CASRAHTTGTEAFF | TGTGCCAGCAGGGCACATACGACAGGAACTGAAGCTTTCTTT
TRBJ1-5 | . | TRBD1 | TRBV6-5 | CATGVNQPQHF | TGTGCGACAGGGGTCAATCAGCCCCAGCATTTT
TRBJ2-1 | . | TRBD1 | TRBV7-2 | CASSLGGQGSNEQFF | TGTGCCAGCAGCTTAGGTGGACAGGGGAGCAATGAGCAGTTCTTC